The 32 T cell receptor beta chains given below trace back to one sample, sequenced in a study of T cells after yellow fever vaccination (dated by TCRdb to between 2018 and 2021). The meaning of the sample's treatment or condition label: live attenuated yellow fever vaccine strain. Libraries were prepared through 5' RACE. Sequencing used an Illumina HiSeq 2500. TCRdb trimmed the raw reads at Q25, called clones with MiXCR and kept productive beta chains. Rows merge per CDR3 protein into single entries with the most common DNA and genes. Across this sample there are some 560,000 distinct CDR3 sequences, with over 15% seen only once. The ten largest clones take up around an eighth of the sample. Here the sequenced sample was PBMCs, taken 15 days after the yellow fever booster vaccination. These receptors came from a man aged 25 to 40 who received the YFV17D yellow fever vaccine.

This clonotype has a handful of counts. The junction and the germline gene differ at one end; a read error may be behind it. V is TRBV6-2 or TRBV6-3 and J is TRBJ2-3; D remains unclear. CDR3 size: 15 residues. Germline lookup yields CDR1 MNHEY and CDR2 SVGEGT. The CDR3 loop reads CASRYLGTNRDTQYF. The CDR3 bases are TGTGCCAGCAGATACTTGGGAACCAACAGAGATACGCAGTATTTT.

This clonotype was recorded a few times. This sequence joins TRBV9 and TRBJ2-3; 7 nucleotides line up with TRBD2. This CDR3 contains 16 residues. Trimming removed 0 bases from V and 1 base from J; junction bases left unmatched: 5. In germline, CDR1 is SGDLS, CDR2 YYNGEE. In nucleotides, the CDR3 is TGTGCCAGCAGCGTAGCTAGCGGTCATGGCACAGATACGCAGTATTTT. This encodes CASSVASGHGTDTQYF.

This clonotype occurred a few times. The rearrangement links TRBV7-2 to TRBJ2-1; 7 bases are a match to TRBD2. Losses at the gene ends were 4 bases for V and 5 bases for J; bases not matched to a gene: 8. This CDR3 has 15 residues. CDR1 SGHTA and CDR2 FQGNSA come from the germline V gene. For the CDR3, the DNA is TGTGCCAGCAGCTATCGACGCGGGAGTAACAATGAGCAGTTCTTC. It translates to CASSYRRGSNNEQFF.

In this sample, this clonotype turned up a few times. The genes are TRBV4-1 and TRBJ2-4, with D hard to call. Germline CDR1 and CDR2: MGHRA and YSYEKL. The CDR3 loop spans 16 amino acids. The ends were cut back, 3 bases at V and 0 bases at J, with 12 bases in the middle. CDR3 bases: TGCGCCAGCAGCCATCCCCATGGGAAAGCCAAAAACATTCAGTACTTC. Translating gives CASSHPHGKAKNIQYF.

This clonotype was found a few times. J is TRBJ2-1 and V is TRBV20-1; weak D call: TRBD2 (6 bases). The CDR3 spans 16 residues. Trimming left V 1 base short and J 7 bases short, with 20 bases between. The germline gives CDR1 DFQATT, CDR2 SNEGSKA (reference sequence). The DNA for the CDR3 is TGCAGTGCTAGAGTCCCCCGCGGGGATTTGATGAATGAGCAGTTCTTC. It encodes CSARVPRGDLMNEQFF.

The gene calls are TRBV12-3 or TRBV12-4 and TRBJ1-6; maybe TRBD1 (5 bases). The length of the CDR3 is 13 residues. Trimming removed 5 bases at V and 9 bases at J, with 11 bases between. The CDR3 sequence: CASSASGISPLHF. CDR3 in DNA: TGTGCCAGCAGTGCATCAGGGATTTCACCCCTCCACTTT.

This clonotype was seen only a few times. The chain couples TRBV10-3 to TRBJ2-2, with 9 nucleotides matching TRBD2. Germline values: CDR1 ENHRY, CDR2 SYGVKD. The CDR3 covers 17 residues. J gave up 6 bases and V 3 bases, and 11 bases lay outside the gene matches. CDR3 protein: CAISERSGGRASGELFF. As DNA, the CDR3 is TGTGCCATCAGTGAAAGGTCAGGCGGGAGGGCCTCCGGGGAGCTGTTTTTT.

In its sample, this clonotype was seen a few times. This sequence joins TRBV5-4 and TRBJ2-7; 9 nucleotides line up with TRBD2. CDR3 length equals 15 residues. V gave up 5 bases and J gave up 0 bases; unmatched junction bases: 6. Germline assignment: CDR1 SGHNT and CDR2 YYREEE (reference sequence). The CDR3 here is CASSRQTSGSYEQYF. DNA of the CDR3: TGTGCCAGCAGTCGCCAGACTAGCGGCTCCTACGAGCAGTACTTC.

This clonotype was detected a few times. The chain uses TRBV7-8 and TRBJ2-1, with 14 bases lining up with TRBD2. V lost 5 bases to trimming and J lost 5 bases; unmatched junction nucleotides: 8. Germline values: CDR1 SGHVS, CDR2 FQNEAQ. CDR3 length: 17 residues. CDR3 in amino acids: CASSPRTSGRWDNEQFF. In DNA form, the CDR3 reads TGTGCCAGCAGCCCCCGGACTAGCGGGAGGTGGGACAATGAGCAGTTCTTC. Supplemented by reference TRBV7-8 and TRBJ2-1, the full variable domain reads GAGVSQSPRYKVAKRGQDVALRCDPISGHVSLFWYQQALGQGPEFLTYFQNEAQLDKSGLPSDRFFAERPEGSVSTLKIQRTQQEDSAVYLCASSPRTSGRWDNEQFFGPGTRLTVL.

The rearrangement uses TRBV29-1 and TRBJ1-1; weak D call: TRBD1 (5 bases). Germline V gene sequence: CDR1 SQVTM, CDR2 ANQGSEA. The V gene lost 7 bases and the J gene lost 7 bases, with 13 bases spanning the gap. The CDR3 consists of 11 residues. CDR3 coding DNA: TGCAGCGGGCGGCAGGGCGGTGAAGCTTTCTTT. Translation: CSGRQGGEAFF.

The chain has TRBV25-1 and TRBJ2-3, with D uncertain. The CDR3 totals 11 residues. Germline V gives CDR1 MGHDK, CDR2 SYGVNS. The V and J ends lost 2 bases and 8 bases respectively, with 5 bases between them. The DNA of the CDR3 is TGTGCCAGCAGTGAAGAGTTTACGCAGTATTTT. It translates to CASSEEFTQYF.

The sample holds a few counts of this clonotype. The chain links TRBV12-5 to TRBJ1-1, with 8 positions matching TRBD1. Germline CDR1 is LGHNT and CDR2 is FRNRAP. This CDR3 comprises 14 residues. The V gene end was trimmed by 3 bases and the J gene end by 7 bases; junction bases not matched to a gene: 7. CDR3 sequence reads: CASGLDGQGLEAFF. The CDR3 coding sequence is TGTGCTAGTGGTTTAGATGGACAGGGCCTTGAAGCTTTCTTT.

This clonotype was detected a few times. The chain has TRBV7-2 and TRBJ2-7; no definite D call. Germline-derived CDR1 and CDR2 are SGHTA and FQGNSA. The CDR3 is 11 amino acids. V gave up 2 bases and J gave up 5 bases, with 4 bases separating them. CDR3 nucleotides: TGTGCCAGCAGCTTATACCACGAGCAGTACTTC. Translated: CASSLYHEQYF.

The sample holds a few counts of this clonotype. CDR3 sequence: CSARDTRGTSGELFF. CDR3 sequence (DNA): TGCAGTGCTAGAGATACCCGGGGAACTTCCGGGGAGCTGTTTTTT. V usage is TRBV20-1 and J usage is TRBJ2-2, with D perhaps matching TRBD2 (5 bases). Germline V gives CDR1 DFQATT, CDR2 SNEGSKA (reference sequence). This CDR3 has 15 amino acids. The V end lost 0 bases, the J end lost 6 bases, and 14 bases lay between the germline ends.

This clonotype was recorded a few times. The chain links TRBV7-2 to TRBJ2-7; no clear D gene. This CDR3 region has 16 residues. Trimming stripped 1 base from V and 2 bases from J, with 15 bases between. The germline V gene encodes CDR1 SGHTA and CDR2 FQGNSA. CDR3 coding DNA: TGTGCCAGCAGCTTAGGTATGGTTACAGATACCTACGAGCAGTACTTC. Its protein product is CASSLGMVTDTYEQYF.

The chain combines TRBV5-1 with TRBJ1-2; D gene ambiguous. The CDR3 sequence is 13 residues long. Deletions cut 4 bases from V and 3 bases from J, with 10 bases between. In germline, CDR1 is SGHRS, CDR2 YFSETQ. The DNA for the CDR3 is TGCGCCAGCAGCCGGGGAGGTGACTATGGCTACACCTTC. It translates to CASSRGGDYGYTF. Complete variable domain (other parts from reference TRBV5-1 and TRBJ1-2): KAGVTQTPRYLIKTRGQQVTLSCSPISGHRSVSWYQQTPGQGLQFLFEYFSETQRNKGNFPGRFSGRQFSNSRSEMNVSTLELGDSALYLCASSRGGDYGYTFGSGTRLTVV.

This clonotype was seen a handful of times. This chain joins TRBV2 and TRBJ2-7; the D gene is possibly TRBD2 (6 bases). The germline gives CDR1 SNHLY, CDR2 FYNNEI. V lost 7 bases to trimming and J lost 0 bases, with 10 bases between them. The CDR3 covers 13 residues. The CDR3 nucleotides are TGTGCCAGCAAAGGGACTTCCTCCTACGAGCAGTACTTC. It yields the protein CASKGTSSYEQYF.

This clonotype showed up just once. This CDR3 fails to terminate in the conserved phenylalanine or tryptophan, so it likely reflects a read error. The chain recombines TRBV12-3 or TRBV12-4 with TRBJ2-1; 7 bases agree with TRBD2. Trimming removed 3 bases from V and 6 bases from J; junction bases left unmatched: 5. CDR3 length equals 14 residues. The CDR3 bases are TGTGCCAGCAGTTTGGGAGGGCCGAGCAATGAGCAGTTCTCC. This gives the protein CASSLGGPSNEQFS.

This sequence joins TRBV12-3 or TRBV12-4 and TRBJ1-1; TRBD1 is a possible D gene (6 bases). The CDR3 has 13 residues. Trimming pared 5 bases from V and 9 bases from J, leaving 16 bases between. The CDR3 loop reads CASSLGGPPKAFF. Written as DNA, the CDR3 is TGTGCCAGCAGTCTAGGGGGACCACCGAAAGCTTTCTTT.

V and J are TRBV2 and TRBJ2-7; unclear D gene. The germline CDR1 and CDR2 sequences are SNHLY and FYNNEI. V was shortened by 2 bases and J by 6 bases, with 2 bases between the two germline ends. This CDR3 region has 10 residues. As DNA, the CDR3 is TGTGCCAGCAGTGAATTCGAGCAGTACTTC. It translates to CASSEFEQYF.

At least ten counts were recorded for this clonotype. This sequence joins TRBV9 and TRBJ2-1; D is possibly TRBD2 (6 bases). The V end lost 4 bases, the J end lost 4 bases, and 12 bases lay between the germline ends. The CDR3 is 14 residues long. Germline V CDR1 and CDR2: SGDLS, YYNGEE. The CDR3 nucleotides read TGTGCCAGCAGCCTTCGGACTACTTACAATGAGCAGTTCTTC. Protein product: CASSLRTTYNEQFF.

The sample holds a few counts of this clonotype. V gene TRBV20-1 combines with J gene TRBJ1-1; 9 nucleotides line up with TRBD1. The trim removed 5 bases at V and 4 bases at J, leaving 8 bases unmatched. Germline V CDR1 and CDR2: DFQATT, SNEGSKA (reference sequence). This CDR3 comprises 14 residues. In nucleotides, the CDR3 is TGCAGTGCTCGAAGGGACAGGGACGGCACTGAAGCTTTCTTT. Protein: CSARRDRDGTEAFF.

In nucleotides, the CDR3 is TGCAGCGTTCCCCTAGCAGTCTACAATGAGCAGTTCTTC. Translated: CSVPLAVYNEQFF. The rearrangement uses TRBV29-1 and TRBJ2-1; D possibly corresponds to TRBD2 (5 bases). V dropped 5 bases and J dropped 3 bases, with 11 bases sitting between them. The CDR3 spans 13 residues. Germline CDR1 SQVTM, CDR2 ANQGSEA.

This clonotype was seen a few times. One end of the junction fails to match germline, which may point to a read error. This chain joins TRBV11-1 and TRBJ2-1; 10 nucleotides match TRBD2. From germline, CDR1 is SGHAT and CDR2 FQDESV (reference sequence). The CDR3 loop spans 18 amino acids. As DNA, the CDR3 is TGTGCCAGCAGCAAACTAGCGGGAACTAGTCCCCGTTACATTGAGCAGTTCTTC. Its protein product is CASSKLAGTSPRYIEQFF.

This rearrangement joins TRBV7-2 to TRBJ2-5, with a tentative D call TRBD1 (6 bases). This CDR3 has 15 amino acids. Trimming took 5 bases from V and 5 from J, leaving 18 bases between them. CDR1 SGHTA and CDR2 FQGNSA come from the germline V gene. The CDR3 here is CASSATLTGYETQYF. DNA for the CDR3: TGTGCCAGCAGCGCGACCCTAACAGGGTATGAGACCCAGTACTTC.

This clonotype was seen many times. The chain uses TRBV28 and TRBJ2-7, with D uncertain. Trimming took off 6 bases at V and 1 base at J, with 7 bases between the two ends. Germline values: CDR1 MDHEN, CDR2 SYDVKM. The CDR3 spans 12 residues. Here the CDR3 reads CASRSRSYEQYF. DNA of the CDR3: TGTGCCAGCAGGAGCCGGTCCTACGAGCAGTACTTC.

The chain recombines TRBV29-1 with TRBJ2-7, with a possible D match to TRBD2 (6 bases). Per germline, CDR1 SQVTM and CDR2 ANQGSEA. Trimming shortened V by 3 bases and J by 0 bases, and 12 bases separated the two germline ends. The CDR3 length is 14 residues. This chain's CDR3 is CSVESSGPSYEQYF. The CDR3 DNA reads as TGCAGCGTTGAGAGTAGCGGCCCCTCCTACGAGCAGTACTTC.

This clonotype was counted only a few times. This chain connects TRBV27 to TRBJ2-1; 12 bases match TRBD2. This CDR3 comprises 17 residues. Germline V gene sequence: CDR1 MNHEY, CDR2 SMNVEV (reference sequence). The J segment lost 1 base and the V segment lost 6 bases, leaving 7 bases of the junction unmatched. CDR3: CASRRTSGKDSYNEQFF. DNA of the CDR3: TGTGCCAGCAGACGGACTAGCGGGAAGGATTCCTACAATGAGCAGTTCTTC.

CDR3: CASSMGTHYNEQFF. CDR3 nucleotides: TGTGCCAGCAGCATGGGGACACACTACAATGAGCAGTTCTTC. The rearrangement joins TRBV3-1 to TRBJ2-1, with D possibly being TRBD1 (6 bases). The germline V and J ends were trimmed by 5 bases and 3 bases, with 11 bases remaining between them. The CDR3 runs 14 residues. Germline V gene lookup returns CDR1 LGHDT and CDR2 YNNKEL (reference sequence).

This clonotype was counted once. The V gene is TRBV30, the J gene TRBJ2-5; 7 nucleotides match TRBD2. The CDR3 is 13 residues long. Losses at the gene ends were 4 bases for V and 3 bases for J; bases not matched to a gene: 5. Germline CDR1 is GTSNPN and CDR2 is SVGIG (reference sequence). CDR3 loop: CAWTEREEETQYF. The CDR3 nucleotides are TGTGCCTGGACCGAGCGGGAAGAAGAGACCCAGTACTTC.

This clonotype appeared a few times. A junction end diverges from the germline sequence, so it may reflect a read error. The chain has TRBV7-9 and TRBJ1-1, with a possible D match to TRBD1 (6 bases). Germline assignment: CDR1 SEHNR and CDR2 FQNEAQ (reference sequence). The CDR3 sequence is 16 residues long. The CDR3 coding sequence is TGTGCCAGCAGCCTAGCCCAGGGGCAAATGGGCACTGAAGCTTTCTTT. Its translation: CASSLAQGQMGTEAFF.

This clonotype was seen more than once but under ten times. Here the CDR3 reads CASTTGAYYNSPLHF. Here the CDR3 DNA reads TGTGCCAGCACGACAGGGGCCTATTATAATTCACCCCTCCACTTT. V is TRBV28 and J is TRBJ1-6, with 8 nucleotides matching TRBD1. CDR3 length equals 15 residues. V lost 7 bases, J lost 4 bases, and 6 bases stayed unmatched. Germline values: CDR1 MDHEN, CDR2 SYDVKM.